The following is a T cell receptor beta chain sequence with its context. The antigen remains unidentified. Both 60 Vbeta primers and 13 Jbeta primers went into the PCR. The protocol was immunoSEQ multiplex PCR, while the TCRdb copy is restricted to in-frame clones and leaves out a portion. Found here are 150,000 to 200,000 clones, 65% to 70% of them singletons; the top ten hold under 11%. The entry originates in a study of cytomegalovirus exposure and HLA in healthy donors. Whole-study findings and limits: Altogether, 164 TCR beta chains were recorded as cytomegalovirus-associated. TCR beta sequences reportedly predicted most subjects' HLA-A and HLA-B alleles accurately. Certain sequence variants were highly shared and formed a cluster, and this cluster was likely a sequencing artifact.

This sequence originates from a man aged 30 to 39 in good health and CMV-seropositive. The sample comprised PBMCs.

Here the CDR3 DNA reads TGTGCCAGCGACCCGGGTTGGCAGGGAGGGTACGAGCAGTACTTC. Amino acid sequence: CASDPGWQGGYEQYF. The chain carries TRBV6-6 and TRBJ2-7, with TRBD2 identical over 7 bases. The CDR3 length is 15 residues. The germline CDR1 and CDR2 sequences are MNHNY and SVGAGI (reference sequence). V was pared by 8 bases and J by 4 bases, with 14 bases of the junction left unmatched.